The present entry profiles one TCR beta chain with its context. Its antigen is not yet known. No much larger clone is present one base from it, and per-base qualities are unavailable. The immunoSEQ hsTCRB v3.0 assay was used at survey level resolution for TRB variable region sequencing. A depth of roughly 35,000-50,000 T-cell genomes per sample was targeted for TRB sequencing. An Illumina MiSeq with a v3 150-cycle kit was used to sequence the pooled TRB libraries. On the authors' methods: Repertoire analysis was run in R within a reproducible Nextflow workflow that covered QC, data transformation and analysis. Custom analyses were implemented in LymphoSeq2, an R package for AIRR-Seq data exploration. Four samples that produced fewer than 5000 total TRB sequences were removed, so some 180 HIV repertoires were analyzed. Among the 170 to 200 HIV repertoires that were kept, almost 60 were collected before ART initiation and over 120 were collected after ART initiation. Repertoires were downsampled to 5000 TRB nucleotide sequences, with summary statistics averaged over 100 downsampling iterations. Only TRB sequences with CDR3 regions of at least seven amino acids were retained for analysis. Diversity was assessed using a clonality score derived from Shannon entropy and using the Gini coefficient. In the repertoire networks, any two of the top 5000 CDR3 amino acid sequences were linked whenever the two sequences differed by an edit distance of one. For TRB CDR3 amino acid sequences, GLIPH2 was used to predict antigen specificity groups and MHC restriction. To flag known associations with CMV, EBV, HIV or tissue antigens, CDR3 amino acid sequences were compared against VDJdb and McPAS-TCR. Pre-ART, post-ART and control groups were compared with Wilcoxon signed-rank tests and Holm-Bonferroni correction. The table was pulled from immuneACCESS by TCRdb, which kept in-frame rearrangements only. Such tables lose some clones; where checked, under half of the loss comes from unresolved V genes, and the rest has no known cause. The DNA was the basis for D and trimming; V, J and clone size are from that table. The sample has around 30,000 clones on record, more than 85% of them singletons. Jointly, the top ten make up approximately 6.8% of the sample.

These data originate in a study of long-term antiretroviral therapy in people with HIV (dated 2022 in TCRdb). For the wider study: Collection of the earliest samples took place about a decade ahead of the 2015 WHO recommendation for immediate ART, at a time when ART was typically delayed until CD4 counts fell. Whether ART initiation and durable HIV suppression were associated with changes in peripheral blood TRB repertoire composition and diversity was tested in a retrospective serial study. From 25 to 30 adults with confirmed HIV infection, the cohort provided over 150 cryopreserved PBMC samples, gathered serially across a mean of around 6 years (range 1-12). Among the 30 to 35 participants with HIV, about 11 were female. No cross-contamination during QIAcube processing was seen in test extractions of a monoclonal T-cell line run alongside about 33 polyclonal samples. What the research found in general, with its limitations: Because pre-ART samples had limited cell numbers, unsorted PBMC were profiled rather than sorted CD4+ and CD8+ T cells. Narrower CDR3 length ranges were observed in HIV repertoires than in controls, and an antigen-experienced repertoire with only a slight naive shift after ART was suggested by the network structure. ART initiation was associated with a significant increase in TRB diversity, but diversity stayed significantly below transplant donor controls even after long-term ART. Since PBMC availability was limited, sequencing covered only the TCR beta chain, with no alpha chain pairing. No data were available on ART adherence, viral resistance or therapy changes, limiting inferences about post-ART repertoire changes. The samples were dated from about 2003 to 2017, and the ART regimens that were used may be less effective than current ART regimens. Expanded TRB clones identified before ART initiation dominated the repertoire across all time points, though the dominance fluctuated and decreased in many PLHIV after ART.

As encoded in the germline V gene, CDR1 is LGHNA while CDR2 is YSLEER. The CDR3 starts with the cysteine, ends with the phenylalanine, and has 15 residues. Here the CDR3 DNA is all that survives: 45 bases in frame from base 1. Relative to germline, V is 1 base shorter and J is 8 bases shorter, with 14 bases between their ends. To be included, a participant needed at least one PBMC sample from before ART initiation plus at least two post-ART samples. All participants with HIV were treated in the United States of America. Before DNA extraction, cryopreserved samples containing roughly 0.9-11 million PBMC were thawed and washed. At the time of the earliest PBMC sample for each participant with HIV, ages ranged from roughly 23 to 55 years. Each participant contributed PBMC samples from 1-4 timepoints before ART initiation and 2-8 timepoints after ART initiation, with a median of 7 samples. Serial HIV viral load, CD4+ T-cell count, ART history and demographic data were obtained for every participant. Genomic DNA was extracted from unsorted PBMC with a Qiagen kit on a QIAcube, processed in batches of 12 samples.

Recombination joined TRBV4-3 with TRBJ1-4; the best D guess is TRBD1, with 5 bases matching. The sequence derives from a middle-aged woman with HIV. The material sequenced was unsorted PBMCs, taken 6.5 years after starting antiretroviral therapy. This receptor has the CDR3 CASSQGGASGEKLFF. The DNA sequence is as follows: TGCGCCAGCAGCCAAGGCGGGGCAAGTGGGGAAAAACTGTTTTTT.